What follows are 14 T cell receptor beta chains derived from one specimen sequenced in a study of tumor T cells in aggressive B-cell lymphoma. This table comes from immunoSEQ multiplex PCR, and its TCRdb copy is limited to in-frame clones, with some not included. This sample has 2,000 to 2,500 clones; around 86% occur once, and the top ten carry 15% to 20%. The sequenced sample was tumor tissue. These receptors originate from an adult with diffuse large B cell lymphoma.

DNA of the CDR3: TGCAGTGCCGGGCGGGACTATGGCTACACCTTC. Translation: CSAGRDYGYTF. V gene TRBV20-1 combines with J gene TRBJ1-2; D is unresolved. The germline V gene encodes CDR1 DFQATT and CDR2 SNEGSKA (reference sequence). With 6 bases removed from V and 3 bases from J, the gap between germline ends came to 8 bases. This CDR3 spans 11 amino acids.

This chain connects TRBV27 to TRBJ1-1; 7 nucleotides agree with TRBD1. This CDR3 has 15 amino acids. The V segment lost 5 bases and the J segment 0 bases; nucleotides outside the gene matches: 6. CDR1 is MNHEY, CDR2 SMNVEV, per germline (reference sequence). For the CDR3, the DNA is TGTGCCAGCAGTGTCATACAGGGGTTGAACACTGAAGCTTTCTTT. It encodes CASSVIQGLNTEAFF.

V gene TRBV10-3 combines with J gene TRBJ2-3; 9 nucleotides align to TRBD2. Germline CDR1 is ENHRY and CDR2 is SYGVKD. After removal of 6 bases from V and 4 bases from J, the junction contained 5 bases not matched to a gene. This CDR3 has 14 residues. The CDR3: CAISDLAGSDTQYF. DNA for the CDR3: TGTGCCATCAGCGATCTAGCGGGATCAGATACGCAGTATTTT.

V usage is TRBV19 and J usage is TRBJ1-3, with 7 bases identical to TRBD1. Germline V gene lookup returns CDR1 LNHDA and CDR2 SQIVND (reference sequence). Trimming took 8 bases from V and 1 from J; bases not matched to a gene: 5. The CDR3 loop spans 14 amino acids. CDR3 in DNA: TGTGCCAGTCGGGCCAGGGGGTCTGGAAACACCATATATTTT. It translates to CASRARGSGNTIYF.

A word on this clone: A read error may account for a junction end that differs from germline. Other DNA sequences in the sample encode the same CDR3. The gene calls are TRBV19 and TRBJ2-7; perhaps TRBD2 as D (6 bases). The length of the CDR3 is 14 residues. Looked up from germline, CDR1 is LNHDA and CDR2 is SQIVND (reference sequence). Written as DNA, the CDR3 is TGCGCCAGTAGTATCGGGGCGGGGACCTACGAGCAGTACTTC. It specifies CASSIGAGTYEQYF. Using reference TRBV19 and TRBJ2-7 for the parts outside the CDR3, the full variable domain is DGGITQSPKYLFRKEGQNVTLSCEQNLNHDAMYWYRQDPGQGLRLIYYSQIVNDFQKGDIAEGYSVSREKKESFPLTVTSAQKNPTAFYLCASSIGAGTYEQYFGPGTRLTVT.

There are a few counts of this clone. The chain employs TRBV19 and TRBJ2-1; D not certain. The CDR3 runs to 16 residues. Looked up from germline, CDR1 is LNHDA and CDR2 is SQIVND (reference sequence). V lost 3 bases and J lost 4, with 16 bases in between. DNA for the CDR3: TGTGCCAGTAGTATTAGTTTACAGATCTATTACAATGAGCAGTTCTTC. It is translated as CASSISLQIYYNEQFF. The variable domain in full, completed from reference TRBV19 and TRBJ2-1, reads DGGITQSPKYLFRKEGQNVTLSCEQNLNHDAMYWYRQDPGQGLRLIYYSQIVNDFQKGDIAEGYSVSREKKESFPLTVTSAQKNPTAFYLCASSISLQIYYNEQFFGPGTRLTVL.

This chain connects TRBV27 to TRBJ1-4; D is unresolved. The V end was cut by 5 bases, the J end by 7 bases, with 20 bases between. There are 16 residues in the CDR3. From germline, CDR1 is MNHEY and CDR2 SMNVEV (reference sequence). Here the CDR3 reads CASSTLRGFSREKLFF. The DNA of the CDR3 is TGTGCCAGCAGTACCCTTCGGGGTTTTTCGCGTGAAAAACTGTTTTTT.

The CDR3 loop reads CASSQGRGTPYEQYF. The CDR3 DNA reads TGTGCCAGCAGCCAAGGACGGGGGACCCCCTACGAGCAGTACTTC. The chain uses TRBV4-2 and TRBJ2-7; D possibly corresponds to TRBD2 (6 bases). Between the trimmed V and J ends, which lost 1 base and 2 bases, there was a span of 12 bases. The CDR3 has 15 residues. Germline CDR1 LGHNA, CDR2 YNFKEQ.

The rearrangement links TRBV27 to TRBJ2-1; 14 bases align to TRBD2. The length of the CDR3 is 19 residues. The J segment lost 9 bases and the V segment lost 5 bases, leaving 18 bases of the junction unmatched. CDR1 is MNHEY, CDR2 SMNVEV, per germline (reference sequence). CDR3 residues: CASSPNLGTSGSLTFEQFF. The CDR3 DNA reads TGTGCCAGCAGTCCGAATCTCGGGACTAGCGGGAGTCTTACCTTTGAGCAGTTCTTC.

The chain is built from TRBV7-9 and TRBJ1-2; D remains unclear. Germline assignment: CDR1 SEHNR and CDR2 FQNEAQ (reference sequence). CDR3 length equals 14 residues. Trimming took 4 bases from V and 0 from J, leaving 9 bases between them. The CDR3 coding sequence is TGTGCCAGCAGCTCGTCTGGAGCTAACTATGGCTACACCTTC. Protein sequence: CASSSSGANYGYTF.

The chain combines TRBV6-5 with TRBJ1-5; a weak D match, TRBD1 (6 bases). Trimming pared 0 bases from V and 1 base from J, leaving 7 bases between. Germline V gene data show CDR1 as MNHEY and CDR2 as SVGAGI. CDR3 size: 15 residues. CDR3 bases: TGTGCCAGCAGTTACTCCGGGACAAGCAATCAGCCCCAGCATTTT. It is translated as CASSYSGTSNQPQHF.

This clone was counted once. At one end, the junction sequence differs from germline, possibly due to a read error. The sample has other DNA sequences that encode this CDR3 too. V and J are TRBV2 and TRBJ1-2; D call uncertain. The CDR3 covers 16 residues. From germline, CDR1 is SNHLY and CDR2 FYNNEI. Written as DNA, the CDR3 is TGCGCCAGCAGTGAAGCAGGAGCCTCTTTTAACTACGGCTACACCTTC. Translating gives CASSEAGASFNYGYTF. Together with reference TRBV2 and TRBJ1-2, the CDR3 gives the full variable domain: EPEVTQTPSHQVTQMGQEVILRCVPISNHLYFYWYRQILGQKVEFLVSFYNNEISEKSEIFDDQFSVERPDGSNFTLKIRSTKLEDSAMYFCASSEAGASFNYGYTFGSGTRLTVV.

The rearrangement joins TRBV28 to TRBJ2-7, with 7 bases that match TRBD1. The CDR3 runs to 14 residues. Germline lookup yields CDR1 MDHEN and CDR2 SYDVKM. V shed 8 bases and J 0 bases; nucleotides not matched to a gene: 7. This CDR3 reads CASLDRRSSYEQYF. CDR3 bases: TGTGCCAGCCTGGACAGGAGAAGCTCCTACGAGCAGTACTTC.

This sequence joins TRBV25-1 and TRBJ2-5; D is possibly TRBD1 (6 bases). This CDR3 is 15 amino acids long. The germline V and J ends were trimmed by 7 bases and 1 base, with 16 bases remaining between them. Per germline, CDR1 MGHDK and CDR2 SYGVNS. The DNA of the CDR3 is TGTGCCAGCAAGCGAAAGGGGGTGGCCCAAGAGACCCAGTACTTC. It translates to CASKRKGVAQETQYF.